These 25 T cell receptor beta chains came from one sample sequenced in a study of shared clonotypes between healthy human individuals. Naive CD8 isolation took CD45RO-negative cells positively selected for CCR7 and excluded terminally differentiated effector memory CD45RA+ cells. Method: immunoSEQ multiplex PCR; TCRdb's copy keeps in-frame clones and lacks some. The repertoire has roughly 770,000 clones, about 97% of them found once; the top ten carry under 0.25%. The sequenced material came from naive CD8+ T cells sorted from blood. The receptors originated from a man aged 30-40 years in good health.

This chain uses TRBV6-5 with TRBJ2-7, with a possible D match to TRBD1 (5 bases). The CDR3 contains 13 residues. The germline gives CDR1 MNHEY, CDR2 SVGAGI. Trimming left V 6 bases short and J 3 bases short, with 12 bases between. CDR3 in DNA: TGTGCCAGCAGAACAGGTCCCCTCTACGAGCAGTACTTC. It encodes CASRTGPLYEQYF.

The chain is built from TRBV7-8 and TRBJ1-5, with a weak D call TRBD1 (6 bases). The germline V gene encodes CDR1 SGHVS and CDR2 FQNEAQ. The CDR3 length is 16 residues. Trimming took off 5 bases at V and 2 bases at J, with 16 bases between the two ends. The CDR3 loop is CASSPGGARGNQPQHF. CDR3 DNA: TGTGCCAGCAGCCCCGGGGGGGCGCGGGGCAATCAGCCCCAGCATTTT.

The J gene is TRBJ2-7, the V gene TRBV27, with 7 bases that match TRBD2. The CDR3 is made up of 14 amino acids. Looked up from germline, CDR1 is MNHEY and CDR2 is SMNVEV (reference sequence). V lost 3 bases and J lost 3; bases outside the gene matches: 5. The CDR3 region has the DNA TGTGCCAGCAGTTTTGGGCGGGAGAACTACGAGCAGTACTTC. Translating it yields CASSFGRENYEQYF.

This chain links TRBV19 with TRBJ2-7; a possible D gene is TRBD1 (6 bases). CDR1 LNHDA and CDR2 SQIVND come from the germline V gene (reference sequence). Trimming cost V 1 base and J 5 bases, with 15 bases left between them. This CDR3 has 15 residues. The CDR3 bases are TGTGCCAGTAGTATAGTAAGGGGGAGCCTCGACGAGCAGTACTTC. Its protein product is CASSIVRGSLDEQYF. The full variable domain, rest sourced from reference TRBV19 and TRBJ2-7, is DGGITQSPKYLFRKEGQNVTLSCEQNLNHDAMYWYRQDPGQGLRLIYYSQIVNDFQKGDIAEGYSVSREKKESFPLTVTSAQKNPTAFYLCASSIVRGSLDEQYFGPGTRLTVT.

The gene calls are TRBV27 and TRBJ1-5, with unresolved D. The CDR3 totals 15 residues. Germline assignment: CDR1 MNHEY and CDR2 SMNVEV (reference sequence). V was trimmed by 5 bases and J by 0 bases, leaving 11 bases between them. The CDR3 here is CASSPQDTSNQPQHF. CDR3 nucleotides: TGTGCCAGCAGTCCACAAGACACTAGCAATCAGCCCCAGCATTTT.

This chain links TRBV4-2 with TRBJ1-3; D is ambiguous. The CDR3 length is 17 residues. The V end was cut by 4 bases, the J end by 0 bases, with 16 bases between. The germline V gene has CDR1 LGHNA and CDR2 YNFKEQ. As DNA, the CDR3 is TGTGCCAGCAGCCCAGTAGAACGCGGTGTCTCTGGAAACACCATATATTTT. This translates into CASSPVERGVSGNTIYF.

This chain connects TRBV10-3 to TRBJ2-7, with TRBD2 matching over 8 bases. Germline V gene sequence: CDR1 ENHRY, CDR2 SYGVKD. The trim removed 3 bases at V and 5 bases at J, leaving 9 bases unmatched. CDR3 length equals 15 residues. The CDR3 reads CAISDVGREANEQYF. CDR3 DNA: TGTGCCATCAGTGACGTAGGGCGGGAGGCGAACGAGCAGTACTTC.

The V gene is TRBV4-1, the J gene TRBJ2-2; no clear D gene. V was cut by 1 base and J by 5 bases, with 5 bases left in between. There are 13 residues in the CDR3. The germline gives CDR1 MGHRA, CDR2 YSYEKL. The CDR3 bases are TGCGCCAGCAGCCAAGGGTTTACCGGGGAGCTGTTTTTT. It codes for CASSQGFTGELFF.

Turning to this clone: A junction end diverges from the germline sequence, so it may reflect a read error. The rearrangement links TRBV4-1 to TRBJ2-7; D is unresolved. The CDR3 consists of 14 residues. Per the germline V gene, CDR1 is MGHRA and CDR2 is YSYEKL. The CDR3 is CASSQTSGPYEQYF. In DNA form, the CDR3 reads TGCGCTAGCAGCCAAACTTCAGGTCCCTACGAGCAGTACTTC.

The CDR3 spells CASSLDSGASAGELFF. The CDR3 region has the DNA TGTGCCAGCAGCTTGGACAGCGGGGCATCAGCCGGGGAGCTGTTTTTT. J is TRBJ2-2 and V is TRBV7-9; tentatively, D is TRBD2 (7 bases). CDR3 length: 16 residues. Germline V gives CDR1 SEHNR, CDR2 FQNEAQ (reference sequence). The germline V and J ends were trimmed by 3 bases and 6 bases, with 17 bases remaining between them.

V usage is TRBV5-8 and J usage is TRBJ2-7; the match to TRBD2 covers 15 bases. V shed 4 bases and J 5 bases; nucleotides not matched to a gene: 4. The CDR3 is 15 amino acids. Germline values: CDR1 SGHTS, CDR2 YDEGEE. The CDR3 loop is CASSHGLAGGDEQYF. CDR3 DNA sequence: TGTGCCAGCAGCCATGGACTAGCGGGAGGGGACGAGCAGTACTTC.

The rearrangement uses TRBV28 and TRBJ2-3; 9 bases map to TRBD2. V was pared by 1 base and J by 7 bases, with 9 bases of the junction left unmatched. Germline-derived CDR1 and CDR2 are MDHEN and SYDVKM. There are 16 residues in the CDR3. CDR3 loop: CASSLSSGVGGNTQYF. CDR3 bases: TGTGCCAGCAGTTTATCTAGCGGGGTCGGCGGGAATACGCAGTATTTT.

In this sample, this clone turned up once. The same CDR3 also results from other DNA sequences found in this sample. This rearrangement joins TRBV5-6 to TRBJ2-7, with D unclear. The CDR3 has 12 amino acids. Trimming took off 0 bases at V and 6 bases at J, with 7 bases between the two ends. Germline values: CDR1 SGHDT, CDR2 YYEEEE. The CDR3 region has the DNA TGTGCCAGCAGCTTGGGCGGCCCCGAGCAGTACTTC. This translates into CASSLGGPEQYF.

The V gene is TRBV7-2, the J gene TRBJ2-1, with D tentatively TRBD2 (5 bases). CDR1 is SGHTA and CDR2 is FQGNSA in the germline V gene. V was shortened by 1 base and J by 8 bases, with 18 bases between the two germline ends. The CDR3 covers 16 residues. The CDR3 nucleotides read TGTGCCAGCAGCTTAGAACTAGTTTGGAGGCACCATGAGCAGTTCTTC. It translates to CASSLELVWRHHEQFF.

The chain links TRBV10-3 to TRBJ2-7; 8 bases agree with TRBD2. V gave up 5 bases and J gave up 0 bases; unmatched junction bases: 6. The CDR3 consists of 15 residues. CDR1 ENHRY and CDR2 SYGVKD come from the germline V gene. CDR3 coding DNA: TGTGCCATCAGTCCTCTAGCGGGCAGCTCCTACGAGCAGTACTTC. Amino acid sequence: CAISPLAGSSYEQYF.

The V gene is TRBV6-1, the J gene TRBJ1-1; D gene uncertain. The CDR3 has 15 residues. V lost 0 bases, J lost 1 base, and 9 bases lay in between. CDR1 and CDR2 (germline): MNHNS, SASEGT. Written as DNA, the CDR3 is TGTGCCAGCAGTGAAGCAGCTATTGGGAACACTGAAGCTTTCTTT. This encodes CASSEAAIGNTEAFF.

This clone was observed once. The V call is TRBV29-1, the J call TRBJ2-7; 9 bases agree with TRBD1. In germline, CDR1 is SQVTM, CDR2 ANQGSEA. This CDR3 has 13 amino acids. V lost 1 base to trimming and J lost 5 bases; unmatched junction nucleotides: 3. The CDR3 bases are TGCAGCGTTGAAGTTGGGACAGGGAACGAGCAGTACTTC. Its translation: CSVEVGTGNEQYF.

The CDR3 nucleotides are TGTGCCAGCAGCCCCGGGACTAGCGGGAGGCTAGTGAATGAGCAGTTCTTC. It is translated as CASSPGTSGRLVNEQFF. The V and J genes are TRBV5-6 and TRBJ2-1, with 15 bases lining up with TRBD2. Trimming cost V 4 bases and J 7 bases; bases outside gene matches: 9. The CDR3 runs to 17 residues. The V gene's germline CDR1 is SGHDT and CDR2 YYEEEE.

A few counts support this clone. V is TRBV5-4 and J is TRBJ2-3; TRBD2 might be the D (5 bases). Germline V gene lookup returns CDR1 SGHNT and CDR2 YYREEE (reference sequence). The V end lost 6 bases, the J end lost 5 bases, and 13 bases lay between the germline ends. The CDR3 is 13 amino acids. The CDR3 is CASKSGEGDTQYF. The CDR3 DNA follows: TGTGCCAGCAAATCTGGTGAGGGAGATACGCAGTATTTT. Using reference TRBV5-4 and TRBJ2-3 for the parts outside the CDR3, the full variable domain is ETGVTQSPTHLIKTRGQQVTLRCSSQSGHNTVSWYQQALGQGPQFIFQYYREEENGRGNFPPRFSGLQFPNYSSELNVNALELDDSALYLCASKSGEGDTQYFGPGTRLTVL.

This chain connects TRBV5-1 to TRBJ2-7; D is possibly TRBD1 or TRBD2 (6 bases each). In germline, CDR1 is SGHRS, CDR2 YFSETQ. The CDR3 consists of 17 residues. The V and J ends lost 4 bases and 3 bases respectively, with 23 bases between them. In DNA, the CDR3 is TGCGCCAGCAGCCATAGGACGGGGGCTGGATTAATCTACGAGCAGTACTTC. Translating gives CASSHRTGAGLIYEQYF.

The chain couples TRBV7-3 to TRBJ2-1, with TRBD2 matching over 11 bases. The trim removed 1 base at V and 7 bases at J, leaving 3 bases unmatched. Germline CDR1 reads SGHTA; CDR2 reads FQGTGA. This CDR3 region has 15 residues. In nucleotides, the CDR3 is TGTGCCAGCAGCTTAAGGTCTAGCGGGAGGAATGAGCAGTTCTTC. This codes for CASSLRSSGRNEQFF.

The CDR3 DNA reads TGTGCCAGCTCGGAGGAGGGTCTGTACAATGGTGAGCAGTTCTTC. This gives the protein CASSEEGLYNGEQFF. V is TRBV6-4 and J is TRBJ2-1; possible D gene TRBD2, 6 bases. Trimming left V 8 bases short and J 9 bases short, with 23 bases between. Germline CDR1 is MRHNA and CDR2 is SNTAGT. This CDR3 region has 15 residues.

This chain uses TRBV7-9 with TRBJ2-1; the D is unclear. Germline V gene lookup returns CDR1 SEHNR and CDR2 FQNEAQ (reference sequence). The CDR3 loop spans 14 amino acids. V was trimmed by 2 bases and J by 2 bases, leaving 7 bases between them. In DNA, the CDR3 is TGTGCCAGCAGCTTAAGCGTCACCTACAATGAGCAGTTCTTC. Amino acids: CASSLSVTYNEQFF.

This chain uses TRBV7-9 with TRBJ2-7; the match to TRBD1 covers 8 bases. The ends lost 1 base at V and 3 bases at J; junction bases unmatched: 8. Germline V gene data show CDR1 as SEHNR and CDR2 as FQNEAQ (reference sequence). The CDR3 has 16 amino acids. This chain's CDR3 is CASSLGSGTGNYEQYF. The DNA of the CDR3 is TGTGCCAGCAGCTTAGGGTCCGGGACAGGCAACTACGAGCAGTACTTC.

The chain's CDR3 is CAIYLGTSGSQNTGELFF. CDR3 bases: TGTGCCATTTATCTTGGGACTAGCGGGAGCCAAAACACCGGGGAGCTGTTTTTT. The rearrangement links TRBV28 to TRBJ2-2, with 14 positions matching TRBD2. The CDR3 runs to 18 residues. Germline values: CDR1 MDHEN, CDR2 SYDVKM. With V trimmed by 10 bases and J by 2 bases, 12 bases remained unmatched.